A single sample gave rise to the 26 T cell receptor beta chains below, sequenced in a study of shared clonotypes between healthy human individuals. The repertoire was sequenced with immunoSEQ multiplex PCR; TCRdb's copy has only in-frame clones and lacks some. The sample records hundreds of thousands of clones, approximately 75% being singletons. Sequencing was performed on memory CD4+ T cells sorted from blood. Subset: CD45RA-negative fraction. The receptors here all came from a woman in her 30s in good health.

This chain uses TRBV21-1 with TRBJ1-5; the table's D call, TRBD1, has no DNA check behind it. TRBV21-1 is reported as a pseudogene. The CDR3 has 21 amino acids. The CDR3 DNA reads as TGTGCCAGCAGCAAAGGACCCTGTTTCGGGCAGGGCGATCCTAGCAATCAGCCCCAGCATTTT. Translating gives CASSKGPCFGQGDPSNQPQHF.

The V and J genes are TRBV5-6 and TRBJ2-5; a possible D gene is TRBD2 (6 bases). The V gene lost 3 bases and the J gene lost 0 bases, with 12 bases spanning the gap. The CDR3 covers 15 residues. The germline CDR1 and CDR2 sequences are SGHDT and YYEEEE. Here the CDR3 reads CASSSSGGNQETQYF. In DNA, the CDR3 is TGTGCCAGCAGCTCCTCTGGGGGGAACCAAGAGACCCAGTACTTC.

The chain couples TRBV18 to TRBJ2-7; unclear D gene. The CDR3 is 14 amino acids. V lost 2 bases to trimming and J lost 2 bases, with 10 bases between them. CDR1 KGHSH and CDR2 LQKENI come from the germline V gene. The CDR3 DNA is TGTGCCAGCTCACCATACCAGCAAACCTACGAGCAGTACTTC. It encodes CASSPYQQTYEQYF.

V gene TRBV5-1 combines with J gene TRBJ1-2; 10 nucleotides match TRBD1. The CDR3 contains 16 residues. V lost 3 bases to trimming and J lost 4 bases; unmatched junction nucleotides: 9. Germline V lookup: CDR1 SGHRS, CDR2 YFSETQ. CDR3 region: CASSWSGTGAGYGYTF. The CDR3 nucleotides read TGCGCCAGCAGCTGGTCCGGGACAGGGGCGGGCTATGGCTACACCTTC.

The chain recombines TRBV6-1 with TRBJ2-7; 8 bases map to TRBD2. The germline V gene has CDR1 MNHNS and CDR2 SASEGT. The CDR3 consists of 14 residues. J gave up 8 bases and V 5 bases, and 11 bases lay outside the gene matches. The CDR3 protein is CASSRGLEESQQYF. For the CDR3, the DNA is TGTGCCAGCAGTAGGGGACTAGAGGAATCGCAGCAGTACTTC.

The V and J genes are TRBV29-1 and TRBJ2-3, with D perhaps being TRBD1 or TRBD2 (5 bases each). Looked up from germline, CDR1 is SQVTM and CDR2 is ANQGSEA. CDR3 length: 12 residues. Trimming cost V 4 bases and J 6 bases, with 11 bases left between them. The CDR3 region is CSVGGESDTQYF. The CDR3 DNA reads as TGCAGCGTTGGAGGGGAATCGGATACGCAGTATTTT.

The chain is built from TRBV5-1 and TRBJ1-5, with D unclear. The germline V gene has CDR1 SGHRS and CDR2 YFSETQ. Between the trimmed V and J ends, which lost 3 bases and 2 bases, there was a span of 12 bases. The CDR3 totals 15 residues. CDR3 residues: CASSSGPLGNQPQHF. The CDR3 bases are TGCGCCAGCAGCTCTGGACCTTTGGGCAATCAGCCCCAGCATTTT. The full variable domain, rest sourced from reference TRBV5-1 and TRBJ1-5, is KAGVTQTPRYLIKTRGQQVTLSCSPISGHRSVSWYQQTPGQGLQFLFEYFSETQRNKGNFPGRFSGRQFSNSRSEMNVSTLELGDSALYLCASSSGPLGNQPQHFGDGTRLSIL.

The chain uses TRBV28 and TRBJ1-1; 9 bases map to TRBD1. Germline assignment: CDR1 MDHEN and CDR2 SYDVKM. V gave up 7 bases and J gave up 3 bases; unmatched junction bases: 12. This CDR3 is built from 16 residues. As DNA, the CDR3 is TGTGCCAGCACCGTTACAGGGGGCGGACTGGACACTGAAGCTTTCTTT. Its translation: CASTVTGGGLDTEAFF.

This clone showed up just once. The genes are TRBV7-2 and TRBJ1-1; 7 positions match TRBD1. With V trimmed by 8 bases and J by 6 bases, 9 bases remained unmatched. This CDR3 has 13 residues. Looked up from germline, CDR1 is SGHTA and CDR2 is FQGNSA. The CDR3 sequence is CASRTGAPSEAFF. CDR3 sequence (DNA): TGTGCCAGCCGGACAGGAGCTCCCTCTGAAGCTTTCTTT.

Only a few counts were recorded for this clone. The chain uses TRBV19 and TRBJ1-2; D is undetermined. Per germline, CDR1 LNHDA and CDR2 SQIVND (reference sequence). Trimming shortened V by 5 bases and J by 4 bases, and 5 bases separated the two germline ends. The CDR3 runs to 11 residues. The CDR3 loop is CASSRFYGYTF. The CDR3 DNA reads as TGTGCCAGTAGTCGCTTCTATGGCTACACCTTC.

The V gene is TRBV6-6, the J gene TRBJ2-5, with D maybe TRBD1 (6 bases). Deletions cut 6 bases from V and 1 base from J, with 18 bases between. The CDR3 extends over 16 amino acids. Germline-derived CDR1 and CDR2 are MNHNY and SVGAGI (reference sequence). The CDR3 nucleotides read TGTGCCAGCAGGAGCGACAGGCGATCCCGCCAAGAGACCCAGTACTTC. Translated: CASRSDRRSRQETQYF.

This clone was seen only a few times. The V gene is TRBV7-9, the J gene TRBJ2-5; perhaps TRBD1 as D (6 bases). The CDR3 runs to 14 residues. The germline V gene has CDR1 SEHNR and CDR2 FQNEAQ (reference sequence). Trimming removed 8 bases at V and 0 bases at J, with 13 bases between. CDR3 DNA sequence: TGTGCCAGCGGCGCCTGGACAGACCAAGAGACCCAGTACTTC. This sequence encodes CASGAWTDQETQYF.

This clone was counted a few times. The chain couples TRBV19 to TRBJ2-6, with D possibly TRBD1 on 6 matching bases. CDR1 is LNHDA and CDR2 is SQIVND in the germline V gene (reference sequence). The CDR3 has 19 amino acids. Trimming left V 5 bases short and J 0 bases short, with 20 bases between. The CDR3 nucleotides read TGTGCCAGTAGTCCCTTTCCTGGGGTAGGGGGCTCTGGGGCCAACGTCCTGACTTTC. Translating gives CASSPFPGVGGSGANVLTF.

The chain recombines TRBV20-1 with TRBJ2-5; the D is unclear. Germline-derived CDR1 and CDR2 are DFQATT and SNEGSKA (reference sequence). V lost 0 bases and J lost 14, with 10 bases in between. The CDR3 loop spans 10 amino acids. The CDR3 region has the DNA TGCAGTGCTAGAGATAGGGCCGATTACTTC. This codes for CSARDRADYF.

This chain uses TRBV2 with TRBJ2-6; TRBD2 agrees at 11 bases. CDR3 size: 17 residues. Germline lookup yields CDR1 SNHLY and CDR2 FYNNEI. The J segment lost 1 base and the V segment lost 8 bases, leaving 7 bases of the junction unmatched. This CDR3 reads CASQRTSGRSGANVLTF. The CDR3 nucleotides read TGTGCCAGCCAGAGGACTAGCGGGCGATCTGGGGCCAACGTCCTGACTTTC.

This clone was seen only once. V is TRBV28 and J is TRBJ1-5; D not resolved. Trimming took 2 bases from V and 2 from J, leaving 10 bases between them. Germline V CDR1 and CDR2: MDHEN, SYDVKM. The CDR3 has 15 amino acids. CDR3 residues: CASSLRGHGNQPQHF. The CDR3 nucleotides are TGTGCCAGCAGTTTACGGGGTCATGGCAATCAGCCCCAGCATTTT.

The chain is built from TRBV7-2 and TRBJ1-1; 11 nucleotides align to TRBD1. V trimming: 2 bases; J trimming: 5 bases; junction bases outside the gene matches: 13. This CDR3 comprises 18 residues. Germline CDR1 reads SGHTA; CDR2 reads FQGNSA. CDR3 nucleotide sequence: TGTGCCAGCAGCTTAAGAGGACAGGGGGCGTCGAGGGAAACTGAAGCTTTCTTT. Translation gives CASSLRGQGASRETEAFF.

The chain couples TRBV28 to TRBJ2-7; D is unresolved. Per the germline V gene, CDR1 is MDHEN and CDR2 is SYDVKM. The V end was cut by 7 bases, the J end by 5 bases, with 9 bases between. This CDR3 is 11 amino acids long. The CDR3 reads CASNTWNEQYF. For the CDR3, the DNA is TGTGCCAGCAATACCTGGAACGAGCAGTACTTC.

The V call is TRBV4-1, the J call TRBJ2-5; 11 bases are shared with TRBD2. The CDR3 covers 15 residues. With V trimmed by 4 bases and J by 9 bases, 10 bases remained unmatched. Per germline, CDR1 MGHRA and CDR2 YSYEKL. The CDR3 DNA follows: TGCGCCAGCAGCCCCCGGGCTAGCGGGGGGCAGGCCCAGTACTTC. This codes for CASSPRASGGQAQYF.

The sample holds many counts of this clone. J is TRBJ2-1 and V is TRBV11-2; no reliable D call. CDR1 is SGHAT, CDR2 FQNNGV, per germline. The CDR3 loop spans 17 amino acids. The V gene lost 5 bases and the J gene lost 4 bases, with 21 bases spanning the gap. As DNA, the CDR3 is TGTGCCAGCAGCAAGCAACGGACCGAAAGCCAGTACAATGAGCAGTTCTTC. It yields the protein CASSKQRTESQYNEQFF.

The rearrangement joins TRBV7-7 to TRBJ2-2; perhaps D is TRBD1 or TRBD2 (7 bases each). Germline lookup yields CDR1 SSHAT and CDR2 FNYEAQ (reference sequence). V was trimmed by 5 bases and J by 4 bases, leaving 17 bases between them. This CDR3 region has 16 residues. Written as DNA, the CDR3 is TGTGCCAGCAGCGCAAGGGGGCGGGGGCTCACCGGGGAGCTGTTTTTT. Its translation: CASSARGRGLTGELFF.

The chain links TRBV7-9 to TRBJ2-3; 8 nucleotides align to TRBD2. J lost 6 bases, V lost 1 base, and 3 bases had no gene match. Germline-derived CDR1 and CDR2 are SEHNR and FQNEAQ (reference sequence). This CDR3 has 14 amino acids. As DNA, the CDR3 is TGTGCCAGCAGCTTAGGGGCTAGCGGGGATACGCAGTATTTT. Translation: CASSLGASGDTQYF.

J is TRBJ2-7 and V is TRBV29-1; D remains ambiguous. CDR1 SQVTM and CDR2 ANQGSEA come from the germline V gene. This CDR3 spans 11 amino acids. The germline V and J ends were trimmed by 2 bases and 8 bases, with 10 bases remaining between them. This CDR3 is CSVESVRKQYF. The CDR3 nucleotides read TGCAGCGTTGAATCTGTTAGAAAGCAGTACTTC.

This sequence joins TRBV10-3 and TRBJ2-5; a weak D match, TRBD2 (5 bases). With 4 bases removed from V and 5 bases from J, the gap between germline ends came to 23 bases. This CDR3 is 17 amino acids long. Germline CDR1 is ENHRY and CDR2 is SYGVKD. Here the CDR3 DNA reads TGTGCCATCAGTGGGTATGGGCGTGGGAGTCCCGCGGAGACCCAGTACTTC. It specifies CAISGYGRGSPAETQYF.

A single count supports this clone. The chain is built from TRBV19 and TRBJ1-2; D is possibly TRBD1 (5 bases). The CDR3 contains 14 residues. Germline-derived CDR1 and CDR2 are LNHDA and SQIVND (reference sequence). V lost 0 bases, J lost 5 bases, and 10 bases lay in between. The CDR3, as DNA: TGTGCCAGTAGTATAGAGGCAGGGAGTTATGGCTACACCTTC. Amino acid sequence: CASSIEAGSYGYTF.

In this sample, this clone turned up a few times. The CDR3 region has the DNA TGCGCCAGCAGCGCGGACAGTCCCTCCTACAATGAGCAGTTCTTC. Translated, it gives CASSADSPSYNEQFF. The chain joins TRBV5-1 to TRBJ2-1; a possible D gene is TRBD1 (6 bases). Deletions cut 4 bases from V and 0 bases from J, with 11 bases between. The CDR3 runs 15 residues. Germline CDR1 reads SGHRS; CDR2 reads YFSETQ.